This T cell receptor (beta chain) was sequenced during a study of spatial heterogeneity in lung cancer. As for the study in general: There were, on average, more than 9.5 raw-read appearances for each unique TCR and UMI combination.

Time point described: sample taken at primary tumor resection. Donors were approximately 70 untreated early-stage non-small cell lung cancer patients. There are 14 residues in the CDR3. V was trimmed by 7 bases and J by 0 bases, leaving 12 bases between them. This clonotype showed up many times. TCRdb re-called the 5' RACE reads through MiXCR, storing one row per CDR3 protein. The data hold about 80,000 distinct CDR3 sequences, with roughly 8% observed a single time. The chain is built from TRBV12-3 or TRBV12-4 and TRBJ2-5; a weak D match, TRBD1 (5 bases). The specimen was PBMCs, collected at surgery. The clonotype comes from a male donor with early-stage non-small cell lung cancer. This CDR3 is CASNLGADQETQYF. The CDR3 DNA follows: TGTGCCAGCAACCTAGGGGCGGACCAAGAGACCCAGTACTTC.